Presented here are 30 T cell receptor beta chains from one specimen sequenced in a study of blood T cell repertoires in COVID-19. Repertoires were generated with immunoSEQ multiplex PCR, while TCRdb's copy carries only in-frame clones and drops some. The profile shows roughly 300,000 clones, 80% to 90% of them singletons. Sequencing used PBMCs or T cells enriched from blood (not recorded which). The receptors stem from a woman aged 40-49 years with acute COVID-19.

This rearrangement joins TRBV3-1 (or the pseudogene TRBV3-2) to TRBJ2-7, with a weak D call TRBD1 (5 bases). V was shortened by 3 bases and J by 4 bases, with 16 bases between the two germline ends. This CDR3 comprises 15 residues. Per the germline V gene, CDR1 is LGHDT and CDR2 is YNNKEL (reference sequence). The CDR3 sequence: CASSHTGQRRYEQYF. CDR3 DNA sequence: TGTGCCAGCAGCCATACAGGACAAAGGAGATACGAGCAGTACTTC.

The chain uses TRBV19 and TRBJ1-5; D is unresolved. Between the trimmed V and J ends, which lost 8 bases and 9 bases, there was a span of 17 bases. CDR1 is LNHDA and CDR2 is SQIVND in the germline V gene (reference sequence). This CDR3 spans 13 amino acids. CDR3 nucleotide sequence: TGTGCCAGTCATCCGGGTTCTTCTGCGCCCCAGCATTTT. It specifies CASHPGSSAPQHF.

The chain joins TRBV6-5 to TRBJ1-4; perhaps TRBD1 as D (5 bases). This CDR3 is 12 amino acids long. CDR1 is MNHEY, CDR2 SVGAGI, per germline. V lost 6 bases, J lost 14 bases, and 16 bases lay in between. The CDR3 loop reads CASSVFQGVLFF. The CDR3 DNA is TGTGCCAGCAGCGTTTTTCAGGGCGTCCTGTTTTTT.

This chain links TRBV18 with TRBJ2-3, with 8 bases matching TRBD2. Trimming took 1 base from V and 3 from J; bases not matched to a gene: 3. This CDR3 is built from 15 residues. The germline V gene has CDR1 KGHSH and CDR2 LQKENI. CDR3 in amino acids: CASSPLGTSTDTQYF. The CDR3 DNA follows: TGTGCCAGCTCACCACTCGGGACTAGTACAGATACGCAGTATTTT. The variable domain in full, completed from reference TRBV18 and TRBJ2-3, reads NAGVMQNPRHLVRRRGQEARLRCSPMKGHSHVYWYRQLPEEGLKFMVYLQKENIIDESGMPKERFSAEFPKEGPSILRIQQVVRGDSAAYFCASSPLGTSTDTQYFGPGTRLTVL.

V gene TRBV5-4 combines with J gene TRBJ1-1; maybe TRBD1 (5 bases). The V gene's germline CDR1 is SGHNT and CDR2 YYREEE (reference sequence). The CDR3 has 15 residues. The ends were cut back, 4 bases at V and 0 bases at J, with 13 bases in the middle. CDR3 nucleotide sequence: TGTGCCAGCAGCCGGGGGGGACCGGTGAACACTGAAGCTTTCTTT. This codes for CASSRGGPVNTEAFF.

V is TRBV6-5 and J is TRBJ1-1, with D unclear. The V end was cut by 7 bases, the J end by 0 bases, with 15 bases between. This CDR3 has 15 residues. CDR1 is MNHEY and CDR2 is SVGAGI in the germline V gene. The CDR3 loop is CASNKRSGMNTEAFF. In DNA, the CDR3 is TGTGCCAGCAATAAAAGGTCCGGGATGAACACTGAAGCTTTCTTT.

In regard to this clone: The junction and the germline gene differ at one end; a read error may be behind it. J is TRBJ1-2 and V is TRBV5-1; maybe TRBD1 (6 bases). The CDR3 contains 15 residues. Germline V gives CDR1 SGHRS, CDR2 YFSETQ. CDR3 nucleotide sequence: TGCGCCCGCAGCGGGGGGGGCGGGGGCGTCTATGGCTACACCTTC. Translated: CARSGGGGGVYGYTF.

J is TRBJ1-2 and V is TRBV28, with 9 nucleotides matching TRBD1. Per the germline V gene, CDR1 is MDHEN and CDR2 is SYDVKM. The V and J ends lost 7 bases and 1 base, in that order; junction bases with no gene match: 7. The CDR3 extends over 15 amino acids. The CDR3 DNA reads TGTGCCAGCACCACCAACAGGGGGCGTAACTATGGCTACACCTTC. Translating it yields CASTTNRGRNYGYTF.

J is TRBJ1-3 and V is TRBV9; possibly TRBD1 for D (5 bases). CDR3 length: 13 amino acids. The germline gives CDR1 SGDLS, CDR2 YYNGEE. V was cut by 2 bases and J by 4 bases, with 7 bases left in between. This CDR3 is CASSVTGGNTIYF. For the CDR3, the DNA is TGTGCCAGCAGCGTTACAGGCGGAAACACCATATATTTT.

The CDR3: CASSPKESFNEKLFF. CDR3 coding DNA: TGTGCCAGCTCACCGAAGGAGTCCTTTAATGAAAAACTGTTTTTT. The chain is built from TRBV18 and TRBJ1-4; D is ambiguous. The V gene lost 3 bases and the J gene lost 4 bases, with 12 bases spanning the gap. CDR1 and CDR2 (germline): KGHSH, LQKENI. CDR3 length: 15 residues.

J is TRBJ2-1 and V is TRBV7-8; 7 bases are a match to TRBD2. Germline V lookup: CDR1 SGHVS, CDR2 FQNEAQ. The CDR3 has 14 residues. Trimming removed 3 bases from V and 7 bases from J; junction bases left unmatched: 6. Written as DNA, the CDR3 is TGTGCCAGCAGCTTTGGCGTCGGGGGGAATGAGCAGTTCTTC. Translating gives CASSFGVGGNEQFF.

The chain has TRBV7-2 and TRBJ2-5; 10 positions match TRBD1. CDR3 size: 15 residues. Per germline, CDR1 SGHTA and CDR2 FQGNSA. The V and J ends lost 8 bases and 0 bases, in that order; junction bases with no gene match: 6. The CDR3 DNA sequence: TGTGCCAGCGTTAGGGACAGGGGAAACCAAGAGACCCAGTACTTC. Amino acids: CASVRDRGNQETQYF.

This chain's CDR3 is CASRGQLFNEKLFF. In DNA form, the CDR3 reads TGTGCCAGCAGGGGACAGCTCTTTAATGAAAAACTGTTTTTT. The V and J genes are TRBV2 and TRBJ1-4, with 7 bases lining up with TRBD1. The V gene end was trimmed by 6 bases and the J gene end by 4 bases; junction bases not matched to a gene: 5. The CDR3 runs 14 residues. The germline CDR1 and CDR2 sequences are SNHLY and FYNNEI.

The CDR3 bases are TGTGCCAGCAGCGTGGGGCCGGGACAGGGGGCTTCTGACTATGGCTACACCTTC. This encodes CASSVGPGQGASDYGYTF. The chain couples TRBV9 to TRBJ1-2, with TRBD1 matching over 12 bases. Germline lookup yields CDR1 SGDLS and CDR2 YYNGEE. This CDR3 spans 18 amino acids. V dropped 2 bases and J dropped 3; count of bases not matched to a gene: 11.

In nucleotides, the CDR3 is TGTGCCAGCAGGAGGGACAGGGTTAATTCACCCCTCCACTTT. Translation gives CASRRDRVNSPLHF. The chain joins TRBV6-5 to TRBJ1-6, with 9 bases that match TRBD1. The CDR3 loop spans 14 amino acids. V lost 6 bases and J lost 6; bases outside the gene matches: 3. The V gene's germline CDR1 is MNHEY and CDR2 SVGAGI.

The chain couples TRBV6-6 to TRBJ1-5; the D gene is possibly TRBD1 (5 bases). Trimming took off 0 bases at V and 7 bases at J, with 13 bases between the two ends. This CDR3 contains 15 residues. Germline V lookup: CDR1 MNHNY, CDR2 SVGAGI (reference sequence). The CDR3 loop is CASSYSQGVYQPQHF. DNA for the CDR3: TGTGCCAGCAGTTACTCCCAGGGTGTTTACCAGCCCCAGCATTTT.

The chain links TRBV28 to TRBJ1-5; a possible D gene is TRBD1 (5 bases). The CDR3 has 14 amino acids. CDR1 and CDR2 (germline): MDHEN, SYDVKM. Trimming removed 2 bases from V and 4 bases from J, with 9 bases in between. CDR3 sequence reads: CASSLTSGNQPQHF. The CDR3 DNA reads TGTGCCAGCAGTTTAACCTCAGGGAATCAGCCCCAGCATTTT.

In DNA, the CDR3 is TGTGCCATCATCCATCCGGGGAGGAACACTGAAGCTTTCTTT. It specifies CAIIHPGRNTEAFF. The chain has TRBV10-3 and TRBJ1-1, with D hard to call. Germline V CDR1 and CDR2: ENHRY, SYGVKD. The CDR3 sequence is 14 residues long. V was shortened by 7 bases and J by 1 base, with 13 bases between the two germline ends.

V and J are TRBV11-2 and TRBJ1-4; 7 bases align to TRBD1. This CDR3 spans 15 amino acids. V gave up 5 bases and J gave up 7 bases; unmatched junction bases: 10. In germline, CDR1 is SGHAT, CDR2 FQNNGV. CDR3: CASSTTGFKGEKLFF. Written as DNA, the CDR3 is TGTGCCAGCAGCACGACAGGGTTTAAGGGTGAAAAACTGTTTTTT.

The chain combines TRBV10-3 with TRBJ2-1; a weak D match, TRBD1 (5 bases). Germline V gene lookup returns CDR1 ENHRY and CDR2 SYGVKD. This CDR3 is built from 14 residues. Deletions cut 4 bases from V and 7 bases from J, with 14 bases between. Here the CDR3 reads CAISAGPGFNEQFF. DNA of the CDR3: TGTGCCATCAGTGCGGGTCCAGGGTTTAATGAGCAGTTCTTC.

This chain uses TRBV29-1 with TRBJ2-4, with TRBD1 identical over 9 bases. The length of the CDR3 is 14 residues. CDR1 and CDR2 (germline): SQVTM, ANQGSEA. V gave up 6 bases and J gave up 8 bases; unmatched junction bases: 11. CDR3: CSVLQGASLDIQYF. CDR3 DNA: TGCAGCGTATTACAGGGGGCTTCGTTGGACATTCAGTACTTC.

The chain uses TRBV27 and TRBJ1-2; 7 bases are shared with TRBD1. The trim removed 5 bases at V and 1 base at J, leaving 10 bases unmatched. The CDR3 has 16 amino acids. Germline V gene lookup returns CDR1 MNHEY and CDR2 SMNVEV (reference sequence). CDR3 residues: CASSALTGEVNYGYTF. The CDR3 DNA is TGTGCCAGCAGTGCGTTAACAGGGGAGGTTAACTATGGCTACACCTTC.

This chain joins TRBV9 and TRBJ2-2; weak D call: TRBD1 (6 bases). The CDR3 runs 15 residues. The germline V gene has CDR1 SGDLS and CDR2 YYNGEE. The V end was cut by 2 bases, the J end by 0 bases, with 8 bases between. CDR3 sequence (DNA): TGTGCCAGCAGCGTCCGGGACACGAACACCGGGGAGCTGTTTTTT. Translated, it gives CASSVRDTNTGELFF. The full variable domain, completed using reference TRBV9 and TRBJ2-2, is DSGVTQTPKHLITATGQRVTLRCSPRSGDLSVYWYQQSLDQGLQFLIQYYNGEERAKGNILERFSAQQFPDLHSELNLSSLELGDSALYFCASSVRDTNTGELFFGEGSRLTVL.

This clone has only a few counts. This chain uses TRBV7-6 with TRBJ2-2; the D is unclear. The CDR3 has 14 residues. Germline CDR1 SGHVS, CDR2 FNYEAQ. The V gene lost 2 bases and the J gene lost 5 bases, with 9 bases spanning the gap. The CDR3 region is CASSLSAETGELFF. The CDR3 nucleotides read TGTGCCAGCAGCTTATCTGCCGAGACCGGGGAGCTGTTTTTT.

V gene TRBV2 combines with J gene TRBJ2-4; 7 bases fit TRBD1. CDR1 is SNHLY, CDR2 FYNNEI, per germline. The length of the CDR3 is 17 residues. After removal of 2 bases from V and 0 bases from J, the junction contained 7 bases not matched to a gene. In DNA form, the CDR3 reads TGTGCCAGCAGTGAATCGGGACAGCTTATAGCCAAAAACATTCAGTACTTC. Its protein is CASSESGQLIAKNIQYF.

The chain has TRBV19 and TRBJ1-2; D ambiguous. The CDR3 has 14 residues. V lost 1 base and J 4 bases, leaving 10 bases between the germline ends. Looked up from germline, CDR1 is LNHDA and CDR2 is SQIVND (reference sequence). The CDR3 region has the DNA TGTGCCAGTAGTATAGTCAGGCCCGCCTATGGCTACACCTTC. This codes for CASSIVRPAYGYTF.

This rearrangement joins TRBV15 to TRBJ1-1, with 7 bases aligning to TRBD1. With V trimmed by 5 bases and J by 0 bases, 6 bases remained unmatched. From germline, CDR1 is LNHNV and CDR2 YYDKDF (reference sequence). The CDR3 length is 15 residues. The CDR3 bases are TGTGCCACCAGCCTGGAGACAGGGATGAACACTGAAGCTTTCTTT. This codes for CATSLETGMNTEAFF.

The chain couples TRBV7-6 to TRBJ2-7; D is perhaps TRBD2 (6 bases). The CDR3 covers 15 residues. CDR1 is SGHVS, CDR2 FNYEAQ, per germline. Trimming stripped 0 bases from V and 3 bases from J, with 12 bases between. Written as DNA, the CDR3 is TGTGCCAGCAGCTTAGCGGGGGGACCTGTCTACGAGCAGTACTTC. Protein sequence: CASSLAGGPVYEQYF. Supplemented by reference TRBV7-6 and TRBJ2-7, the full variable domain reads GAGVSQSPRYKVTKRGQDVALRCDPISGHVSLYWYRQALGQGPEFLTYFNYEAQQDKSGLPNDRFSAERPEGSISTLTIQRTEQRDSAMYRCASSLAGGPVYEQYFGPGTRLTVT.

The CDR3 loop is CATSRQGEGETQYF. The CDR3 nucleotides are TGTGCCACCAGCAGACAGGGGGAAGGAGAGACCCAGTACTTC. The genes are TRBV15 and TRBJ2-5, with 7 bases lining up with TRBD1. Germline V gene data show CDR1 as LNHNV and CDR2 as YYDKDF (reference sequence). CDR3 length: 14 amino acids. V lost 2 bases, J lost 4 bases, and 4 bases stayed unmatched.

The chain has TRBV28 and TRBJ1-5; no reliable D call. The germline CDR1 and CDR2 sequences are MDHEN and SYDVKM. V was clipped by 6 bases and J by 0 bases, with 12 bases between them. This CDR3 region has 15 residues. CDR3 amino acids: CASSLGGLSNQPQHF. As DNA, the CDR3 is TGTGCCAGCAGCTTGGGAGGGCTTAGCAATCAGCCCCAGCATTTT.